This entry lists 31 T cell receptor beta chains sequenced from one sample in a study of long-term antiretroviral therapy in people with HIV. At the survey level, the v3.0 immunoSEQ assay was run. The data were produced by immunoSEQ multiplex PCR, yet TCRdb's version contains in-frame clones alone and is incomplete. The sample comprises tens of thousands of clones, roughly 87% of which are singletons, and roughly 1% rests with the top ten. Sequences were derived from unsorted PBMCs, sampled 2 years after starting antiretroviral therapy. These receptors were collected from a man in his forties or fifties with HIV.

J is TRBJ2-2 and V is TRBV7-8; possibly TRBD1 for D (6 bases). V lost 4 bases and J 5 bases, leaving 8 bases between the germline ends. CDR3 size: 13 residues. In germline, CDR1 is SGHVS, CDR2 FQNEAQ. The CDR3 DNA is TGTGCCAGCAGCTCTGACAGGACCGGGGAGCTGTTTTTT. It codes for CASSSDRTGELFF.

The chain carries TRBV30 and TRBJ1-2; D ambiguous. The V gene lost 0 bases and the J gene lost 8 bases, with 7 bases spanning the gap. Germline V lookup: CDR1 GTSNPN, CDR2 SVGIG (reference sequence). The CDR3 is 11 residues long. This CDR3 reads CAWSVTFGYTF. The DNA of the CDR3 is TGTGCCTGGAGTGTTACGTTCGGCTACACCTTC.

This clone has just one count. The J gene is TRBJ2-5, the V gene TRBV13; D gene ambiguous. The germline V gene has CDR1 PRHDT and CDR2 FYEKMQ (reference sequence). The CDR3 runs 12 residues. V lost 4 bases and J 4 bases, leaving 7 bases between the germline ends. CDR3 DNA sequence: TGTGCCAGCAGCTGGCTCCGAGAGACCCAGTACTTC. Residues: CASSWLRETQYF. Combining the CDR3 with reference TRBV13 and TRBJ2-5 gives the whole variable domain AAGVIQSPRHLIKEKRETATLKCYPIPRHDTVYWYQQGPGQDPQFLISFYEKMQSDKGSIPDRFSAQQFSDYHSELNMSSLELGDSALYFCASSWLRETQYFGPGTRLLVL.

The chain has TRBV28 and TRBJ2-1; D is uncertain. CDR3 size: 15 residues. Trimming removed 6 bases at V and 5 bases at J, with 17 bases between. Germline CDR1 MDHEN, CDR2 SYDVKM. CDR3 nucleotide sequence: TGTGCCAGCAGCCCCGTTTGGCCCCTTGACAATGAGCAGTTCTTC. It yields the protein CASSPVWPLDNEQFF.

The chain recombines TRBV5-1 with TRBJ1-1; 8 bases fit TRBD1. Per the germline V gene, CDR1 is SGHRS and CDR2 is YFSETQ. This CDR3 has 14 residues. Germline trimming cut 5 bases from V and 5 bases from J; bases unmatched to any gene: 8. CDR3 sequence reads: CASSSDRGDTEAFF. DNA of the CDR3: TGCGCCAGCAGTTCCGACAGGGGAGATACTGAAGCTTTCTTT.

In nucleotides, the CDR3 is TGTGCCAGTAGCCTGGCGGGAGACAGGGGGTCTCGAGGCTACACCTTC. It specifies CASSLAGDRGSRGYTF. The gene calls are TRBV19 and TRBJ1-2; TRBD1 matches 9 bases. Germline V gene sequence: CDR1 LNHDA, CDR2 SQIVND (reference sequence). The CDR3 runs to 16 residues. J gave up 8 bases and V 6 bases, and 16 bases lay outside the gene matches.

This sequence joins TRBV4-3 and TRBJ1-1, with D unresolved. V was cut by 4 bases and J by 3 bases, with 9 bases left in between. The germline V gene encodes CDR1 LGHNA and CDR2 YSLEER. This CDR3 spans 13 amino acids. The DNA of the CDR3 is TGCGCCAGCAGCCCCCGGGAGGACACTGAAGCTTTCTTT. This translates into CASSPREDTEAFF.

The V and J genes are TRBV4-3 and TRBJ2-7, with TRBD2 identical over 11 bases. CDR3 length equals 15 residues. Looked up from germline, CDR1 is LGHNA and CDR2 is YSLEER. Trimming removed 4 bases from V and 1 base from J; junction bases left unmatched: 3. CDR3 region: CASSRRLAGSYEQYF. The CDR3 bases are TGCGCCAGCAGCCGCAGACTAGCGGGATCCTACGAGCAGTACTTC.

This chain uses TRBV12-5 with TRBJ1-3; no definite D call. Germline V gives CDR1 LGHNT, CDR2 FRNRAP. The V gene lost 6 bases and the J gene lost 3 bases, with 12 bases spanning the gap. The CDR3 contains 14 residues. The CDR3 bases are TGTGCTAGTGGCAATTGGGCGCGTGGAAACACCATATATTTT. It is translated as CASGNWARGNTIYF.

Only one count was recorded for this clone. This sequence joins TRBV28 and TRBJ1-2, with 8 positions matching TRBD1. Unmatched junction bases numbered 7, after V lost 6 bases and J lost 4 bases. The CDR3 covers 14 residues. Germline assignment: CDR1 MDHEN and CDR2 SYDVKM. The CDR3: CASSQDRAGYGYTF. In DNA form, the CDR3 reads TGTGCCAGCAGCCAGGACAGGGCTGGCTATGGCTACACCTTC.

This clone was recorded once. The rearrangement joins TRBV19 to TRBJ2-1; D gene unclear. The CDR3 extends over 15 amino acids. Trimming shortened V by 1 base and J by 5 bases, and 12 bases separated the two germline ends. Germline assignment: CDR1 LNHDA and CDR2 SQIVND (reference sequence). The CDR3 DNA reads as TGTGCCAGTAGTATAGTTTACAGAGCCAACAATGAGCAGTTCTTC. The encoded protein is CASSIVYRANNEQFF.

A single count supports this clone. This chain uses TRBV4-3 with TRBJ2-7; 11 positions agree with TRBD2. Per the germline V gene, CDR1 is LGHNA and CDR2 is YSLEER. The V segment lost 6 bases and the J segment 4 bases; nucleotides outside the gene matches: 8. The length of the CDR3 is 15 residues. The CDR3 DNA is TGCGCCAGCAGAACCTCACTAGCGGGAGAGTACGAGCAGTACTTC. Its translation is CASRTSLAGEYEQYF.

The chain carries TRBV6-4 and TRBJ1-1, with D possibly being TRBD1 (5 bases). This CDR3 has 15 amino acids. Germline-derived CDR1 and CDR2 are MRHNA and SNTAGT. The germline V and J ends were trimmed by 3 bases and 3 bases, with 14 bases remaining between them. This chain's CDR3 is CASSERVGEYTEAFF. The CDR3 DNA reads TGTGCCAGCAGTGAGCGGGTAGGGGAGTACACTGAAGCTTTCTTT.

J is TRBJ1-3 and V is TRBV18; TRBD1 is a possible D gene (5 bases). The CDR3 runs to 16 residues. CDR1 and CDR2 (germline): KGHSH, LQKENI. V lost 4 bases and J lost 0, with 13 bases in between. CDR3 residues: CASSRDRANSGNTIYF. The CDR3 DNA sequence: TGTGCCAGCTCACGGGACCGGGCAAACTCTGGAAACACCATATATTTT.

The chain recombines TRBV30 with TRBJ2-3; 11 bases are shared with TRBD2. The CDR3 consists of 16 residues. The trim removed 2 bases at V and 8 bases at J, leaving 12 bases unmatched. The germline CDR1 and CDR2 sequences are GTSNPN and SVGIG (reference sequence). The CDR3 DNA is TGTGCCTGGAGTATAGCGGGGGGGGACCTCTTGGCTACGCAGTATTTT. Translation: CAWSIAGGDLLATQYF.

This clone has a handful of counts. This rearrangement joins TRBV19 to TRBJ2-7, with D possibly matching TRBD1 (6 bases). Germline CDR1 and CDR2: LNHDA and SQIVND (reference sequence). The V end was cut by 4 bases, the J end by 5 bases, with 9 bases between. The CDR3 runs 12 residues. This CDR3 is CASSTQGHEQYF. The CDR3 DNA reads TGTGCCAGTAGTACGCAGGGGCACGAGCAGTACTTC.

This clone was seen only once. The chain carries TRBV7-2 and TRBJ2-7; the match to TRBD1 covers 9 bases. Germline V CDR1 and CDR2: SGHTA, FQGNSA. The CDR3 is made up of 14 amino acids. With 5 bases clipped from V and 5 bases from J, the junction kept 7 bases outside the gene matches. CDR3 region: CASSRQGGDNEQYF. CDR3 nucleotide sequence: TGTGCCAGCAGCCGACAGGGGGGAGACAACGAGCAGTACTTC.

The chain combines TRBV7-2 with TRBJ2-7, with D maybe TRBD1 (6 bases). Germline V gene lookup returns CDR1 SGHTA and CDR2 FQGNSA. V was shortened by 4 bases and J by 3 bases, with 22 bases between the two germline ends. The CDR3 runs 17 residues. The CDR3 DNA sequence: TGTGCCAGCAGCTCAAGGGCTCGGACAGCCAGGATCTACGAGCAGTACTTC. It yields the protein CASSSRARTARIYEQYF.

The rearrangement joins TRBV5-6 to TRBJ2-2; D not resolved. This CDR3 has 16 amino acids. The V gene's germline CDR1 is SGHDT and CDR2 YYEEEE. With 2 bases removed from V and 1 base from J, the gap between germline ends came to 12 bases. The CDR3 protein is CASSFTRVENTGELFF. For the CDR3, the DNA is TGTGCCAGCAGCTTCACAAGGGTGGAGAACACCGGGGAGCTGTTTTTT.

The DNA for the CDR3 is TGTGCCAGCAGCCAAGATTCACGGCGTTACTATGGCTACACCTTC. It encodes CASSQDSRRYYGYTF. V gene TRBV14 combines with J gene TRBJ1-2; D ambiguous. V gave up 0 bases and J gave up 3 bases, with 11 bases separating them. From germline, CDR1 is SGHDN and CDR2 FVKESK. There are 15 residues in the CDR3.

This rearrangement joins TRBV6-1 to TRBJ1-1; no clear D gene. The germline V gene encodes CDR1 MNHNS and CDR2 SASEGT. The CDR3 extends over 13 amino acids. Trimming pared 4 bases from V and 2 bases from J, leaving 8 bases between. This CDR3 is CASSAIDNTEAFF. The CDR3 bases are TGTGCCAGCAGTGCCATCGACAACACTGAAGCTTTCTTT.

The chain couples TRBV28 to TRBJ1-5, with 9 bases fitting TRBD1. Unmatched junction bases numbered 6, after V lost 5 bases and J lost 4 bases. The germline V gene has CDR1 MDHEN and CDR2 SYDVKM. The CDR3 length is 15 residues. DNA for the CDR3: TGTGCCAGCAGTCGAGGGACAGGGACAAATCAGCCCCAGCATTTT. Its translation: CASSRGTGTNQPQHF.

CDR3 in amino acids: CASSQEATGGRNEQFF. CDR3 coding DNA: TGCGCCAGCAGCCAAGAAGCGACAGGGGGTAGGAATGAGCAGTTCTTC. V and J are TRBV4-1 and TRBJ2-1, with 9 positions matching TRBD1. V lost 0 bases to trimming and J lost 7 bases; unmatched junction nucleotides: 7. From germline, CDR1 is MGHRA and CDR2 YSYEKL. The CDR3 spans 16 residues.

The CDR3 nucleotides read TGTGCCAGCAGTTTCCGTGGGACGTGGATCGGGGAGCTGTTTTTT. Residues: CASSFRGTWIGELFF. The gene calls are TRBV28 and TRBJ2-2; D tentatively reads TRBD1 or TRBD2 (5 bases each). V was shortened by 3 bases and J by 7 bases, with 15 bases between the two germline ends. The CDR3 runs to 15 residues. CDR1 and CDR2 from the germline V gene are MDHEN and SYDVKM. The full variable domain, in which reference TRBV28 and TRBJ2-2 provide the parts outside the CDR3, is DVKVTQSSRYLVKRTGEKVFLECVQDMDHENMFWYRQDPGLGLRLIYFSYDVKMKEKGDIPEGYSVSREKKERFSLILESASTNQTSMYLCASSFRGTWIGELFFGEGSRLTVL.

V usage is TRBV19 and J usage is TRBJ1-1; perhaps TRBD1 as D (6 bases). V shed 3 bases and J shed 11 bases, with 13 bases lying between them. CDR1 and CDR2 (germline): LNHDA, SQIVND (reference sequence). The CDR3 length is 12 residues. The CDR3 here is CASSMGAAAAFF. CDR3 bases: TGTGCCAGTAGTATGGGGGCCGCGGCGGCTTTCTTT.

V and J are TRBV14 and TRBJ1-2, with TRBD1 as a possible D gene (6 bases). V lost 4 bases to trimming and J lost 4 bases, with 19 bases between them. This CDR3 region has 16 residues. CDR1 SGHDN and CDR2 FVKESK come from the germline V gene. The CDR3 coding sequence is TGTGCCAGCAGCCGTACCTTATGGACAGAATCCTATGGCTACACCTTC. This sequence encodes CASSRTLWTESYGYTF.

The chain joins TRBV4-3 to TRBJ1-2; 10 bases align to TRBD1. This CDR3 spans 16 amino acids. Germline V CDR1 and CDR2: LGHNA, YSLEER. V dropped 4 bases and J dropped 7; count of bases not matched to a gene: 12. Here the CDR3 reads CASSLRQGAIPRGYTF. CDR3 sequence (DNA): TGCGCCAGCAGCCTCCGACAGGGGGCTATCCCACGTGGCTACACCTTC.

This chain links TRBV4-1 with TRBJ1-1; tentatively, D is TRBD1 (6 bases). Trimming stripped 1 base from V and 4 bases from J, with 10 bases between. The CDR3 has 14 amino acids. The germline CDR1 and CDR2 sequences are MGHRA and YSYEKL. CDR3 region: CASSQARGGTEAFF. CDR3 nucleotide sequence: TGCGCCAGCAGCCAAGCCCGAGGGGGCACTGAAGCTTTCTTT.

The chain joins TRBV11-3 to TRBJ1-2, with D perhaps TRBD1 (5 bases). Trimming cost V 8 bases and J 3 bases, with 13 bases left between them. CDR3 length: 13 residues. Germline V gene data show CDR1 as SGHNT and CDR2 as YENEEA. CDR3 amino acids: CASSSRGDYGYTF. In DNA, the CDR3 is TGTGCCAGCTCCTCCCGGGGGGACTATGGCTACACCTTC.

This chain links TRBV4-3 with TRBJ1-1; D not resolved. CDR3 length: 20 amino acids. V was pared by 0 bases and J by 0 bases, with 23 bases between. Per the germline V gene, CDR1 is LGHNA and CDR2 is YSLEER. The CDR3 DNA reads as TGCGCCAGCAGCCAAGATAGGATTGACGAAAGAGGTTTGCTGAACACTGAAGCTTTCTTT. This translates into CASSQDRIDERGLLNTEAFF.

V and J are TRBV28 and TRBJ1-2; 8 nucleotides match TRBD1. CDR1 is MDHEN and CDR2 is SYDVKM in the germline V gene. The CDR3 has 12 amino acids. After removal of 6 bases from V and 7 bases from J, the junction contained 4 bases not matched to a gene. CDR3 loop: CASSGQGGGYTF. The CDR3, as DNA: TGTGCCAGCAGCGGACAGGGCGGTGGCTACACCTTC.